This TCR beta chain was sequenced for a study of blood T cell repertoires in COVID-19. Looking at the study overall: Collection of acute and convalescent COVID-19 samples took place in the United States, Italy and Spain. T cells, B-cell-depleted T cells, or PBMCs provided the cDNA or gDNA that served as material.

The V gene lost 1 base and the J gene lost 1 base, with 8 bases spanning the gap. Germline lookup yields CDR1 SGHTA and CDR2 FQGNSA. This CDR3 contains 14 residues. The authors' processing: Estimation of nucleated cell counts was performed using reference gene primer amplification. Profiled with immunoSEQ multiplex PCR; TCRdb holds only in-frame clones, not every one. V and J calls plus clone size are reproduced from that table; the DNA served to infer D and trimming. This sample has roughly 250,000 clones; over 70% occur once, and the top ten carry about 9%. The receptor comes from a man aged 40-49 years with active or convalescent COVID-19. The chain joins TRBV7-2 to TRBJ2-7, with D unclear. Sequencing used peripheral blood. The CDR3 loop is CASSLGGPSYEQYF. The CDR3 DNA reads TGTGCCAGCAGCTTAGGCGGTCCATCCTACGAGCAGTACTTC.